The rows below give T cell receptor beta chains drawn from one sample of a study of beta chain features in type 1 diabetes. TCRdb's table, derived via immunoSEQ multiplex PCR, lists solely in-frame clones and lacks some. The sample lists over 200,000 clones; approximately 11% were seen once. The sequencing sample was made of naive CD4+ T cells from blood. The source of these receptors is a man aged 25 to 45 with type 1 diabetes. The CDR3 runs from the conserved cysteine through the conserved F or W. Fields, in order: V gene, clone size, D gene, J gene, CDR3 protein, CDR3 DNA. D genes are given only for firm matches. Size is omitted from some rows. Given values are once, few, many or a class for expanded clones.

TRBV7-2	few	TRBD2	TRBJ2-1	CASSLSGDSYNEQFF	TGTGCCAGCAGCTTAAGCGGGGACTCCTACAATGAGCAGTTCTTC
TRBV4-2	NA	NA	TRBJ1-1	CASSQLSGTEAFF	TGTGCCAGCAGCCAGCTTTCCGGGACTGAAGCTTTCTTT
TRBV7-9	NA	TRBD1	TRBJ2-1	CASSFRDRGGEQFF	TGTGCCAGCAGCTTTAGGGACAGGGGCGGTGAGCAGTTCTTC
TRBV14	few	NA	TRBJ2-7	CASSQGSTLSYEQYF	TGTGCCAGCAGCCAAGGATCAACTCTCTCCTACGAGCAGTACTTC
TRBV4-1	few	TRBD2	TRBJ2-5	CASSQKGTSGGSETQYF	TGCGCCAGCAGCCAAAAGGGGACTAGCGGGGGGAGTGAGACCCAGTACTTC
TRBV7-2	few	NA	TRBJ2-2	CASSSRTGEELFF	TGTGCCAGCAGCTCGCGGACTGGTGAGGAGCTGTTTTTT
TRBV5-4	NA	NA	TRBJ2-5	CASSVTTRGTQYF	TGTGCCAGCAGCGTGACTACTCGGGGGACCCAGTACTTC
TRBV7-9	few	NA	TRBJ2-3	CATTRTDTQYF	TGTGCCACGACTAGAACAGATACGCAGTATTTT
TRBV7-8	few	NA	TRBJ1-4	CASRANVQINEKLFF	TGTGCCAGCAGAGCAAATGTACAGATTAATGAAAAACTGTTTTTT
TRBV19	few	TRBD1	TRBJ2-7	CASSPGQGYHEQYF	TGTGCCAGTAGTCCTGGACAGGGTTACCACGAGCAGTACTTC
TRBV30	NA	NA	TRBJ1-1	CAWRGGADTEAFF	TGTGCCTGGAGGGGAGGGGCGGACACTGAAGCTTTCTTT
TRBV5-8	NA	TRBD1	TRBJ2-7	CASSGTAGYEQYF	TGTGCCAGCAGTGGGACAGCCGGCTACGAGCAGTACTTC
TRBV28	NA	NA	TRBJ2-3	CASSAADSTDTQYF	TGTGCCAGCAGTGCAGCGGACAGCACAGATACGCAGTATTTT
TRBV4-2	NA	TRBD1	TRBJ2-3	CASSHPGTGGADTQYF	TGTGCCAGCAGCCATCCCGGGACAGGGGGTGCAGATACGCAGTATTTT
TRBV29-1	few	NA	TRBJ1-1	CSVSRQLNTEAFF	TGCAGCGTCAGCAGGCAGCTGAACACTGAAGCTTTCTTT
TRBV5-1	few	TRBD1	TRBJ2-7	CASSSDREGEQYF	TGCGCCAGCAGCTCGGACAGGGAAGGCGAGCAGTACTTC
TRBV30	NA	NA	TRBJ1-4	CAWSVGAASTNEKLFF	TGTGCCTGGAGTGTGGGGGCTGCCTCAACTAATGAAAAACTGTTTTTT
TRBV7-2	few	NA	TRBJ2-7	CASSLASGSYEQYF	TGTGCCAGCAGCTTAGCCTCGGGCTCCTACGAGCAGTACTTC
TRBV29-1	few	NA	TRBJ2-7	CSVADTYEQYF	TGCAGCGTGGCCGATACCTACGAGCAGTACTTC
TRBV5-6	few	NA	TRBJ2-2	CASSPVQTGELFF	TGTGCCAGCAGCCCAGTACAGACCGGGGAGCTGTTTTTT
TRBV2	NA	TRBD1	TRBJ2-1	CASSQGTGSYNEQFF	TGTGCCAGCAGTCAAGGGACAGGGTCGTACAATGAGCAGTTCTTC
TRBV6-5	NA	TRBD1	TRBJ2-2	CATTGPNTGELFF	TGTGCCACGACAGGGCCGAACACCGGGGAGCTGTTTTTT